The source of this T cell receptor beta chain is a study of molecular identifiers for immune sequencing clone quantification. Naive CD8 T cells underwent sorting with the CD8+CD4-CCR7+CD45RA+ definition. Bulk TCR libraries used previously described methods and listed TCR primers. Using its own MiXCR run on the PCR reads, TCRdb lists one record per CDR3 protein. The repertoire holds some 70,000 distinct CDR3 sequences, with 15% to 20% as singletons. Findings of the study overall: The share of molecules held by clones above 20 RNA copies was over 97% in effector cells and under 1% in naive cells. Detection of one spiked Jurkat cell's TCR RNA reportedly worked in 980,000 or so naive cells.

A remark on this clonotype: Its cognate antigen is unknown.

Sequenced input: naive CD8+ T cells from blood, with Jurkat cell RNA spiked in. Subset of the sample: FACS-sorted CD8+CD4-CCR7+CD45RA+ naive T cells. This TCR was recovered from a human donor in good health. Some libraries in this study had Jurkat cell RNA spiked in.

This CDR3 reads CASSPYYGYTF. CDR3 nucleotide sequence: TGTGCCAGCAGCCCCTACTATGGCTACACCTTC. V gene TRBV11-2 combines with J gene TRBJ1-2; D remains ambiguous. Germline loops: CDR1 SGHAT, CDR2 FQNNGV. The CDR3 spans 11 residues. V was clipped by 5 bases and J by 3 bases, with 4 bases between them.